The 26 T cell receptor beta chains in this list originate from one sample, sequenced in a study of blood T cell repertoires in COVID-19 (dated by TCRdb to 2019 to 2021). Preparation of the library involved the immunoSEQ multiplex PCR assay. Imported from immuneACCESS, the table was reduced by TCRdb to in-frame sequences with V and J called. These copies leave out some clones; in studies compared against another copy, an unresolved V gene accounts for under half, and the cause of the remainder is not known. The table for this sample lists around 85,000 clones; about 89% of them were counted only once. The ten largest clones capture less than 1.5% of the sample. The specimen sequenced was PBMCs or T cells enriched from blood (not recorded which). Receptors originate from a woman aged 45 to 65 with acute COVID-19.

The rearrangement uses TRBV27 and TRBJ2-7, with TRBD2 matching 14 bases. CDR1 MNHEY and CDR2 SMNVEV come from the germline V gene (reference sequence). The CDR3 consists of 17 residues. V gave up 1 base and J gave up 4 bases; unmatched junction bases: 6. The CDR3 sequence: CASSLLGLAGEGYEQYF. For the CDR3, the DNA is TGTGCCAGCAGTTTATTGGGACTAGCGGGAGAGGGGTACGAGCAGTACTTC.

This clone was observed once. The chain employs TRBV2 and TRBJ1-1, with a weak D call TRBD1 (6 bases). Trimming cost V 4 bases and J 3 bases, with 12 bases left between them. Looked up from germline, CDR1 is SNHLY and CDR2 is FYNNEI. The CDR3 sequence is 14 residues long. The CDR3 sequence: CASSGLQGYTEAFF. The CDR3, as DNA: TGTGCCAGCAGTGGTCTGCAGGGGTACACTGAAGCTTTCTTT.

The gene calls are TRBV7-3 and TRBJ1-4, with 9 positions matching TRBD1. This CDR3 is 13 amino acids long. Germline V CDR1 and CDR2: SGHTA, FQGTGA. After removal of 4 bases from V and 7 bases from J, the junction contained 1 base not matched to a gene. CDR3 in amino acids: CASSSTGGEKLFF. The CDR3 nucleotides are TGTGCCAGCAGCTCGACAGGGGGTGAAAAACTGTTTTTT.

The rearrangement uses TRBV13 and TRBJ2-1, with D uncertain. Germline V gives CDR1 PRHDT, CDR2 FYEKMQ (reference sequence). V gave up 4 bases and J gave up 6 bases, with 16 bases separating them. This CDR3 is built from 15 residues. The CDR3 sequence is CASSSAAVPGNEQFF. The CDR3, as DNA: TGTGCCAGCAGCTCGGCGGCGGTCCCGGGCAATGAGCAGTTCTTC.

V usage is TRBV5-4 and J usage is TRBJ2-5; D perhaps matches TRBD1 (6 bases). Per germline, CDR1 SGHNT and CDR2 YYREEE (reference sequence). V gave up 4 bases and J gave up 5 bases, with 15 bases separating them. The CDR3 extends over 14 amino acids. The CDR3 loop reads CASSVGARLETQYF. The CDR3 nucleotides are TGTGCCAGCAGCGTGGGGGCGCGATTGGAGACCCAGTACTTC.

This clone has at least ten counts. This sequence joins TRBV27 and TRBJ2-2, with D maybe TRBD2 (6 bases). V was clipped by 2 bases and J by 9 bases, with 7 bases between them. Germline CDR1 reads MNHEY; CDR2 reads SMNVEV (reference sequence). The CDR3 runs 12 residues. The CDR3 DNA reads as TGTGCCAGCAGTTTAGGAGGGCGGGAGCTGTTTTTT. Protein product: CASSLGGRELFF.

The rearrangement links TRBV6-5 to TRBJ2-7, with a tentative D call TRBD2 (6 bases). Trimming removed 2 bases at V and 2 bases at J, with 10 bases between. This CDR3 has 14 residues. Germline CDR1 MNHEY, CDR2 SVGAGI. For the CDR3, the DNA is TGTGCCAGCAGTTACCTAGCGAGAACCTACGAGCAGTACTTC. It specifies CASSYLARTYEQYF.

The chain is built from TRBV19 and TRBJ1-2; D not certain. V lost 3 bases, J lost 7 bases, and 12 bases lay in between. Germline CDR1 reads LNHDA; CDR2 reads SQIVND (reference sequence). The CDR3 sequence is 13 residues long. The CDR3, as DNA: TGTGCCAGTAGTATCGGGGAATTTTTTGGCTACACCTTC. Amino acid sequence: CASSIGEFFGYTF.

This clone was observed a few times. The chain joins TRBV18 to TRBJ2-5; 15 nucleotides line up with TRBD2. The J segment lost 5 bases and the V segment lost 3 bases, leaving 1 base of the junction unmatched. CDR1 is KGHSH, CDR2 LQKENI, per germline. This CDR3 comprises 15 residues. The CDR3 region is CASSPGLAGGETQYF. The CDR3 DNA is TGTGCCAGCTCACCGGGACTAGCGGGAGGTGAGACCCAGTACTTC. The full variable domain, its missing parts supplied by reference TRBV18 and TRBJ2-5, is NAGVMQNPRHLVRRRGQEARLRCSPMKGHSHVYWYRQLPEEGLKFMVYLQKENIIDESGMPKERFSAEFPKEGPSILRIQQVVRGDSAAYFCASSPGLAGGETQYFGPGTRLLVL.

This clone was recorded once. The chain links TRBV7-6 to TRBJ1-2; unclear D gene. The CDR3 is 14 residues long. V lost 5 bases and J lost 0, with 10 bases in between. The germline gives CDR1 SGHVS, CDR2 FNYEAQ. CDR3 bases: TGTGCCAGCAGCCCCGAGTCTGCTAACTATGGCTACACCTTC. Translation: CASSPESANYGYTF.

The CDR3: CASSFGQDEQFF. The CDR3 DNA reads as TGTGCCAGCAGCTTTGGGCAGGATGAGCAGTTCTTC. The rearrangement joins TRBV7-3 to TRBJ2-1; D unclear. CDR3 size: 12 residues. CDR1 SGHTA and CDR2 FQGTGA come from the germline V gene. The V end was cut by 3 bases, the J end by 8 bases, with 8 bases between. Full variable domain (outside the CDR3, taken from reference TRBV7-3 and TRBJ2-1): GAGVSQTPSNKVTEKGKYVELRCDPISGHTALYWYRQSLGQGPEFLIYFQGTGAADDSGLPNDRFFAVRPEGSVSTLKIQRTERGDSAVYLCASSFGQDEQFFGPGTRLTVL.

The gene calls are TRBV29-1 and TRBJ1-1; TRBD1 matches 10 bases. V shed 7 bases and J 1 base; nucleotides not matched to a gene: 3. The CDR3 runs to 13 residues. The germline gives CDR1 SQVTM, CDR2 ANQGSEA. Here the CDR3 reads CSADRGQNTEAFF. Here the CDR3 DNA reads TGCAGCGCCGACAGGGGGCAGAACACTGAAGCTTTCTTT.

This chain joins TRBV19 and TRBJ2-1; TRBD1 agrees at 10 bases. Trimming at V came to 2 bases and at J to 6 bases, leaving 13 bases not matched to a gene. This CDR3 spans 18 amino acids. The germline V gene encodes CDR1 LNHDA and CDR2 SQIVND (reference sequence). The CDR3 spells CASSISFGGTGATNEQFF. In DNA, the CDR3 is TGTGCCAGTAGTATAAGTTTCGGTGGGACAGGGGCTACCAATGAGCAGTTCTTC.

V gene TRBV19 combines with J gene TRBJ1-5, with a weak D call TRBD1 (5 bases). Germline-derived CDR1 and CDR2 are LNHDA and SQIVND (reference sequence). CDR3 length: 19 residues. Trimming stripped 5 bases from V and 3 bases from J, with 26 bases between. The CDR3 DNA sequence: TGTGCCAGTAGTCCCCAGTTCCCCGGCAGGGTAGGCCCCAATCAGCCCCAGCATTTT. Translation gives CASSPQFPGRVGPNQPQHF. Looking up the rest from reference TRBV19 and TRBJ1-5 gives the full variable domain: DGGITQSPKYLFRKEGQNVTLSCEQNLNHDAMYWYRQDPGQGLRLIYYSQIVNDFQKGDIAEGYSVSREKKESFPLTVTSAQKNPTAFYLCASSPQFPGRVGPNQPQHFGDGTRLSIL.

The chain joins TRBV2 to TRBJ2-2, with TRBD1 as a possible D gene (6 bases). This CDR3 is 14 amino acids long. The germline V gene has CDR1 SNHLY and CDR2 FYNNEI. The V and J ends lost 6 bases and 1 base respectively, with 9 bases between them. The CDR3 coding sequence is TGTGCCAGCAGGGCAGGGGTGAACACCGGGGAGCTGTTTTTT. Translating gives CASRAGVNTGELFF.

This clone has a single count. The CDR3 reads CASSGRTGGPYGYTF. In DNA, the CDR3 is TGTGCCAGCAGCGGTAGGACAGGGGGACCCTATGGCTACACCTTC. This chain links TRBV13 with TRBJ1-2, with 10 bases aligning to TRBD1. The CDR3 extends over 15 amino acids. Germline V CDR1 and CDR2: PRHDT, FYEKMQ (reference sequence). The V segment lost 5 bases and the J segment 4 bases; nucleotides outside the gene matches: 7.

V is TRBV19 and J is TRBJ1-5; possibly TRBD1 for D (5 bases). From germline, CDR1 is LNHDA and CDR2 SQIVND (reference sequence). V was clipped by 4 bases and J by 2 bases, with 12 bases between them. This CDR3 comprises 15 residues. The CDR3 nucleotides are TGTGCCAGTAGTACCCTAGTACAGGGCAATCAGCCCCAGCATTTT. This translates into CASSTLVQGNQPQHF. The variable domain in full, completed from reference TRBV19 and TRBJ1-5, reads DGGITQSPKYLFRKEGQNVTLSCEQNLNHDAMYWYRQDPGQGLRLIYYSQIVNDFQKGDIAEGYSVSREKKESFPLTVTSAQKNPTAFYLCASSTLVQGNQPQHFGDGTRLSIL.

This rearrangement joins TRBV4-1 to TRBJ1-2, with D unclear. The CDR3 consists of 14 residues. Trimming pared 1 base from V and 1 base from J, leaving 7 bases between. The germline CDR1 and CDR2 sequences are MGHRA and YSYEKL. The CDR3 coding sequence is TGCGCCAGCAGCCAAGCCAGGTTTAACTATGGCTACACCTTC. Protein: CASSQARFNYGYTF.

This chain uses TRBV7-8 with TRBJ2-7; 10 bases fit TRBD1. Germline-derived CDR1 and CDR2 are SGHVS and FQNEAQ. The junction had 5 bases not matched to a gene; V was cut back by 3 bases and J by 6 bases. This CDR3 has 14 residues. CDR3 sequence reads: CASSLGDRGREQYF. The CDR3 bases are TGTGCCAGCAGCTTGGGGGACAGGGGTCGCGAGCAGTACTTC.

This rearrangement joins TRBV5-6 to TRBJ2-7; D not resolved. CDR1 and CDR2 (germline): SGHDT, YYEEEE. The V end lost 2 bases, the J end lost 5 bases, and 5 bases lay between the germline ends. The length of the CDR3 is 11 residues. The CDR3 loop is CASSFRDEQYF. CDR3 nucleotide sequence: TGTGCCAGCAGCTTCCGGGACGAGCAGTACTTC.

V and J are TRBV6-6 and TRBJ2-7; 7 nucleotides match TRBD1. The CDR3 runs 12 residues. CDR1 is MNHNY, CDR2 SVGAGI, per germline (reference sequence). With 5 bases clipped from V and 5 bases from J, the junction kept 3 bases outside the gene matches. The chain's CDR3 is CASSLTGDEQYF. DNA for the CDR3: TGTGCCAGCAGTCTCACAGGGGACGAGCAGTACTTC.

The CDR3 reads CASSQLIQGASYEQYF. In DNA form, the CDR3 reads TGTGCCAGCAGCCAATTGATCCAGGGGGCATCCTACGAGCAGTACTTC. The V and J genes are TRBV14 and TRBJ2-7; 8 bases line up with TRBD1. There are 16 residues in the CDR3. Germline V lookup: CDR1 SGHDN, CDR2 FVKESK. The V and J ends lost 2 bases and 1 base, in that order; junction bases with no gene match: 7.

The CDR3 region has the DNA TGTGCCATCAGTGGGGGGGTCTCTGGAAACACCATATATTTT. Its translation is CAISGGVSGNTIYF. The chain uses TRBV10-3 and TRBJ1-3; the D gene is possibly TRBD1 (5 bases). V dropped 4 bases and J dropped 0 bases, with 7 bases sitting between them. In germline, CDR1 is ENHRY, CDR2 SYGVKD. The CDR3 length is 14 residues.

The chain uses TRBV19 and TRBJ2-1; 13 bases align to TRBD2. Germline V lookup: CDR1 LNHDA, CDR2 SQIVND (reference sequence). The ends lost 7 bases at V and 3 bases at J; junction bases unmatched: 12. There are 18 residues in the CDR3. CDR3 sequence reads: CASTGLAGNPTFYNEQFF. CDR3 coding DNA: TGTGCCAGTACGGGACTAGCGGGAAACCCCACTTTCTACAATGAGCAGTTCTTC.

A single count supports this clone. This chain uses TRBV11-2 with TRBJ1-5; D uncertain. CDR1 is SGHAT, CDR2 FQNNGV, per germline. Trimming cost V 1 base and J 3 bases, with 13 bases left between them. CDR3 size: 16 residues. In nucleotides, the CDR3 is TGTGCCAGCAGCTTAGGTCGCGGGAATCTCAATCAGCCCCAGCATTTT. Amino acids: CASSLGRGNLNQPQHF.

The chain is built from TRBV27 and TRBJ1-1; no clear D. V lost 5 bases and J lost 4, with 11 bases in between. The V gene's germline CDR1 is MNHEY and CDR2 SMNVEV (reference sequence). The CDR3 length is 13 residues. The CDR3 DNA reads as TGTGCCAGCAGTCCAATGCCGGGCACTGAAGCTTTCTTT. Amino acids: CASSPMPGTEAFF.